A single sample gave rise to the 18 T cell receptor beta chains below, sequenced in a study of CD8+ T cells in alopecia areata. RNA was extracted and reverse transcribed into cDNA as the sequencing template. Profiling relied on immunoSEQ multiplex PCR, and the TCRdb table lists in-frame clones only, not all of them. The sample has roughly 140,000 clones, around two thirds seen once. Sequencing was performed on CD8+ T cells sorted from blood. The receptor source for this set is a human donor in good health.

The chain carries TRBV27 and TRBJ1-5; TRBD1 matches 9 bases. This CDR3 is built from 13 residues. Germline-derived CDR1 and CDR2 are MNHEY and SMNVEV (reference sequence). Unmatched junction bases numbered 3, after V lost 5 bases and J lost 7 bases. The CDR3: CASSGTGRQPQHF. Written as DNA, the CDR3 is TGTGCCAGCAGTGGGACAGGGCGCCAGCCCCAGCATTTT.

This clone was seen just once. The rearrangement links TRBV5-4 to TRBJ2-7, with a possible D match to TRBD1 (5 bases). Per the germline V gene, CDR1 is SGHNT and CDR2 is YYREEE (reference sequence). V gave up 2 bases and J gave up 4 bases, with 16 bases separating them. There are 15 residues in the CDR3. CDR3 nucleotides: TGTGCCAGCAGCTTTGGACAAAATTTGGATTACGAGCAGTACTTC. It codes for CASSFGQNLDYEQYF.

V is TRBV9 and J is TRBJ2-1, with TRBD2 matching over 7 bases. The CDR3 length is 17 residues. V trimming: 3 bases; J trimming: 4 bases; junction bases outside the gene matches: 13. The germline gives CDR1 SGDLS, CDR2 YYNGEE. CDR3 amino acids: CASSAPESGVEYNEQFF. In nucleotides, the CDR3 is TGTGCCAGCAGCGCGCCAGAGAGCGGGGTGGAGTACAATGAGCAGTTCTTC.

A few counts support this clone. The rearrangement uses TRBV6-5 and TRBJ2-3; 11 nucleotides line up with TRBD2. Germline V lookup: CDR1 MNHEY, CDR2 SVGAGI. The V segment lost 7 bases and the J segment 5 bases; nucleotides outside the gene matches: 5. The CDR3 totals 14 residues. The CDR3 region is CASTPLAGGDTQYF. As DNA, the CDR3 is TGTGCCAGCACCCCTCTAGCGGGAGGAGATACGCAGTATTTT.

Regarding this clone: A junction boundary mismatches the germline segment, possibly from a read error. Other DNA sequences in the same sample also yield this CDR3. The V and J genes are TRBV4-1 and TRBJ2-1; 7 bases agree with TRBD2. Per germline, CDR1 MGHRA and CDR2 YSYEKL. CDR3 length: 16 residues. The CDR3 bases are TGTGCCAGCAGCCAAGAGGGAGGGAGCTCCTACAATGAGCAGTTCTTC. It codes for CASSQEGGSSYNEQFF.

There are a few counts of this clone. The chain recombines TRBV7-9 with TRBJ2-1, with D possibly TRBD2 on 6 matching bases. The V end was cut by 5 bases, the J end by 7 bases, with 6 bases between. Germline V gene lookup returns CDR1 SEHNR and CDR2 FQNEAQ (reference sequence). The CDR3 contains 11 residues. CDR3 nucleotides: TGTGCCAGCAGCGGAGGGAATGAGCAGTTCTTC. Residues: CASSGGNEQFF.

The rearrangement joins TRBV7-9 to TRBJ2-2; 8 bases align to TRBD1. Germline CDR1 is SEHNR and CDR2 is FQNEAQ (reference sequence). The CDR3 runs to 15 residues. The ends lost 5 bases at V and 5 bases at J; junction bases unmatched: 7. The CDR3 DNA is TGTGCCAGCAGCACCCGGACAGGGCTTACCGGGGAGCTGTTTTTT. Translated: CASSTRTGLTGELFF.

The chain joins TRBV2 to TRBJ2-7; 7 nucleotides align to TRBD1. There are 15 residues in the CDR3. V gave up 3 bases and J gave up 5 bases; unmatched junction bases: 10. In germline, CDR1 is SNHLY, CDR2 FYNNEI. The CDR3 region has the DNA TGTGCCAGCAGTGATTTGAGACAGGGACGCCACGAGCAGTACTTC. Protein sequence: CASSDLRQGRHEQYF.

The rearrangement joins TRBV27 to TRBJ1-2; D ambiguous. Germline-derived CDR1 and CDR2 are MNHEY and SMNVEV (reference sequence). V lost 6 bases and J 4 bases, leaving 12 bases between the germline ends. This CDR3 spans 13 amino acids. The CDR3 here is CASRQTSGYGYTF. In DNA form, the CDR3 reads TGTGCCAGCAGACAGACAAGCGGCTATGGCTACACCTTC.

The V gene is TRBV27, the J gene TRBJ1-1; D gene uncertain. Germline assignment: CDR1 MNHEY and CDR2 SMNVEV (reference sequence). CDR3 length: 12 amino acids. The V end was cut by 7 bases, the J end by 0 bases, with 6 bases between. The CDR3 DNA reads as TGTGCCAGCATTGGGGTGAACACTGAAGCTTTCTTT. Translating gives CASIGVNTEAFF.

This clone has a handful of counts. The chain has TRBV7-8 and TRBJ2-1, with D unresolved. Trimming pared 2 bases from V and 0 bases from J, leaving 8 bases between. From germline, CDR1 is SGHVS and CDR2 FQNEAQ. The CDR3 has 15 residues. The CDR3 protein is CASSLTQSSYNEQFF. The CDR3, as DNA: TGTGCCAGCAGCTTAACCCAAAGCTCCTACAATGAGCAGTTCTTC. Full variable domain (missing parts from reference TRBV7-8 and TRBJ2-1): GAGVSQSPRYKVAKRGQDVALRCDPISGHVSLFWYQQALGQGPEFLTYFQNEAQLDKSGLPSDRFFAERPEGSVSTLKIQRTQQEDSAVYLCASSLTQSSYNEQFFGPGTRLTVL.

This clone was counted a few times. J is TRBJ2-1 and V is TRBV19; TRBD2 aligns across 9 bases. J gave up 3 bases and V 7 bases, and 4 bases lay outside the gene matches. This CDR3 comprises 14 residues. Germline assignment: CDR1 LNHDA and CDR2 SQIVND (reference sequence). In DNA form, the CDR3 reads TGTGCCAGTATGCTAGCGGGGTTCTACAATGAGCAGTTCTTC. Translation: CASMLAGFYNEQFF.

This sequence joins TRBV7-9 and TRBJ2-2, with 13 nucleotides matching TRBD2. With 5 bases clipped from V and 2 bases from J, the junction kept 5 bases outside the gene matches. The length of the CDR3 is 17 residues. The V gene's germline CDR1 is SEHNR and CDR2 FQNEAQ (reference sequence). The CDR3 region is CASSDGTSGNNTGELFF. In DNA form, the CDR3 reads TGTGCCAGCAGCGACGGGACTAGCGGGAATAACACCGGGGAGCTGTTTTTT.

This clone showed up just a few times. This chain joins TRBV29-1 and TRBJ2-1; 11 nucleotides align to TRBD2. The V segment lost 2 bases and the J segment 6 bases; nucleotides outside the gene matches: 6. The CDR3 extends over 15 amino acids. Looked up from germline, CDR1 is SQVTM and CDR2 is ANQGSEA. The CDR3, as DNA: TGCAGCGTTGAAAGCGGGACTAGCGGACTCAATGAGCAGTTCTTC. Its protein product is CSVESGTSGLNEQFF.

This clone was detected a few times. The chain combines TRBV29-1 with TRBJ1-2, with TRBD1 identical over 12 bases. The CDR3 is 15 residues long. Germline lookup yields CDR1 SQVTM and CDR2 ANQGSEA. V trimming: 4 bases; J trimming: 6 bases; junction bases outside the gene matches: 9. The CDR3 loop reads CSVGWPGQGANGYTF. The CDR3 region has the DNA TGCAGCGTTGGATGGCCGGGACAGGGGGCGAATGGCTACACCTTC.

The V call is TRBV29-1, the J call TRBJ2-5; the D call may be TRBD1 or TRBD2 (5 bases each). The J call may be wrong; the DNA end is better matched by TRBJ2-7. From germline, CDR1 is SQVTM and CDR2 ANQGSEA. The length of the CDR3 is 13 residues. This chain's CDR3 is CSVVRGAGYEQYF. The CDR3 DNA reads TGCAGCGTTGTCCGAGGGGCGGGTTACGAGCAGTACTTC.

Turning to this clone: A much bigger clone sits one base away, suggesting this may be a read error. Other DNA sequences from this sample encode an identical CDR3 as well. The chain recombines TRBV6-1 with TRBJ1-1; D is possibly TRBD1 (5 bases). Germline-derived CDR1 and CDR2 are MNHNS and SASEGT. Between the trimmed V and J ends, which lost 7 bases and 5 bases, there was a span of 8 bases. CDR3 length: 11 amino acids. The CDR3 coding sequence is TGTGCCAGCAAAAAGGGGACTGAAGCTTTCTTT. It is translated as CASKKGTEAFF.

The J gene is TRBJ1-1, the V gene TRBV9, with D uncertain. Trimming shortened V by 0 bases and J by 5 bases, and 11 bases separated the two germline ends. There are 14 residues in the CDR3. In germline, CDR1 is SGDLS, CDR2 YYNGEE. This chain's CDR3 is CASSVGGSGTEAFF. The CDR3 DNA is TGTGCCAGCAGCGTAGGAGGGTCGGGGACTGAAGCTTTCTTT.